This T cell receptor beta chain is drawn from a study of blood T cell repertoires in COVID-19. Study summary: Sites across the United States, Italy and Spain contributed samples from acute and convalescent COVID-19. Sources were T cells, B-cell-depleted T cells, or PBMCs; the material itself was cDNA or gDNA.

Authors' analysis steps: Nucleated cell counts were estimated from reference gene primer amplification. The protocol was immunoSEQ multiplex PCR, while the TCRdb copy is restricted to in-frame clones and leaves out a portion. The V and J calls and clone size were taken over from that table, and D and trimming were inferred from the DNA. The table has 130,000 to 150,000 clones, about 80% seen once. The CDR3 consists of 18 residues. Trimming stripped 3 bases from V and 2 bases from J, with 22 bases between. The germline CDR1 and CDR2 sequences are SNHLY and FYNNEI. The rearrangement joins TRBV2 to TRBJ1-2, with D possibly matching TRBD1 (5 bases). The material sequenced was peripheral blood. This clonotype was obtained from a woman aged 80 or over with acute or convalescent COVID-19. In DNA form, the CDR3 reads TGTGCCAGCAGTGACCCCCGACAGCTACACTCGGAGAACTATGGCTACACCTTC. This codes for CASSDPRQLHSENYGYTF.